The 9 T cell receptor beta chains below all came from one sample that was sequenced in a study of long-term antiretroviral therapy in people with HIV. This was the immunoSEQ v3.0 assay at survey level. The protocol was immunoSEQ multiplex PCR, while the TCRdb copy is restricted to in-frame clones and leaves out a portion. The data show 25,000 or so clones, more than 75% seen once. The source material was unsorted PBMCs, sampled 0.5 years after starting antiretroviral therapy. These receptors all come from a woman between 18 and 29 years old with HIV.

V gene TRBV7-2 combines with J gene TRBJ2-4; possible D gene TRBD1, 5 bases. V was shortened by 5 bases and J by 1 base, with 6 bases between the two germline ends. In germline, CDR1 is SGHTA, CDR2 FQGNSA. The CDR3 has 13 residues. CDR3 in amino acids: CASSPGAKNIQYF. The CDR3 bases are TGTGCCAGCAGCCCAGGGGCCAAAAACATTCAGTACTTC. Full variable domain (remainder filled in from reference TRBV7-2 and TRBJ2-4): GAGVSQSPSNKVTEKGKDVELRCDPISGHTALYWYRQSLGQGLEFLIYFQGNSAPDKSGLPSDRFSAERTGGSVSTLTIQRTQQEDSAVYLCASSPGAKNIQYFGAGTRLSVL.

This chain uses TRBV7-2 with TRBJ2-5, with D perhaps TRBD1 or TRBD2 (6 bases each). CDR1 SGHTA and CDR2 FQGNSA come from the germline V gene. Trimming cost V 4 bases and J 7 bases, with 19 bases left between them. This CDR3 spans 15 amino acids. The DNA for the CDR3 is TGTGCCAGCAGCTCCACTGGACAGATGGGAGGGACCCAGTACTTC. This translates into CASSSTGQMGGTQYF.

The chain carries TRBV19 and TRBJ2-7, with 12 bases matching TRBD2. This CDR3 region has 14 residues. The ends lost 6 bases at V and 6 bases at J; junction bases unmatched: 6. The V gene's germline CDR1 is LNHDA and CDR2 SQIVND (reference sequence). The CDR3 sequence: CASSETSGRSEQYF. CDR3 nucleotide sequence: TGTGCCAGTAGCGAGACTAGCGGGAGATCCGAGCAGTACTTC.

This rearrangement joins TRBV29-1 to TRBJ2-2, with 7 bases matching TRBD1. V lost 6 bases to trimming and J lost 1 base; unmatched junction nucleotides: 5. Germline V CDR1 and CDR2: SQVTM, ANQGSEA. This CDR3 comprises 14 residues. The CDR3, as DNA: TGCAGCGTGAACAGGGGCCAGAACACCGGGGAGCTGTTTTTT. Its protein is CSVNRGQNTGELFF.

The chain uses TRBV5-5 and TRBJ1-2; no clear D. V was pared by 3 bases and J by 5 bases, with 17 bases between. The CDR3 has 15 amino acids. CDR1 is SGHKS and CDR2 is YYEKEE in the germline V gene (reference sequence). CDR3 region: CASSYSSGPQYGYTF. CDR3 nucleotide sequence: TGTGCCAGCAGCTACTCTTCGGGCCCTCAATATGGCTACACCTTC. The full variable domain, completed using reference TRBV5-5 and TRBJ1-2, is DAGVTQSPTHLIKTRGQQVTLRCSPISGHKSVSWYQQVLGQGPQFIFQYYEKEERGRGNFPDRFSARQFPNYSSELNVNALLLGDSALYLCASSYSSGPQYGYTFGSGTRLTVV.

The chain recombines TRBV21-1 with TRBJ2-4; the table's TRBD1 call for D was not verified on the DNA. TRBV21-1 is termed a pseudogene. There are 17 residues in the CDR3. This CDR3 is CASSKGWTGVNCNIQYF. The CDR3 DNA follows: TGTGCCAGCAGCAAAGGTTGGACAGGGGTGAATTGTAACATTCAGTACTTC.

This clone is termed medium-sized. The rearrangement uses TRBV6-5 and TRBJ1-4; 8 nucleotides agree with TRBD1. Germline V CDR1 and CDR2: MNHEY, SVGAGI. The CDR3 has 15 residues. The junction had 8 bases not matched to a gene; V was cut back by 4 bases and J by 7 bases. CDR3 loop: CASSFKTGTGEKLFF. The CDR3 DNA is TGTGCCAGCAGTTTCAAAACAGGGACAGGTGAAAAACTGTTTTTT.

The chain uses TRBV5-1 and TRBJ2-3, with TRBD2 matching over 9 bases. V was pared by 3 bases and J by 2 bases, with 7 bases of the junction left unmatched. Germline V gene data show CDR1 as SGHRS and CDR2 as YFSETQ. This CDR3 region has 16 residues. The CDR3 DNA sequence: TGCGCCAGCAGCTCCCGGACTAGCGTGAACACAGATACGCAGTATTTT. It is translated as CASSSRTSVNTDTQYF.

CDR3 coding DNA: TGTGCCGGCGTTAGAATAGGGTCCTACGAGCAGTACTTC. This encodes CAGVRIGSYEQYF. This chain joins TRBV7-9 and TRBJ2-7; D gene ambiguous. The CDR3 has 13 residues. The germline V gene has CDR1 SEHNR and CDR2 FQNEAQ (reference sequence). V dropped 11 bases and J dropped 1 base, with 15 bases sitting between them.